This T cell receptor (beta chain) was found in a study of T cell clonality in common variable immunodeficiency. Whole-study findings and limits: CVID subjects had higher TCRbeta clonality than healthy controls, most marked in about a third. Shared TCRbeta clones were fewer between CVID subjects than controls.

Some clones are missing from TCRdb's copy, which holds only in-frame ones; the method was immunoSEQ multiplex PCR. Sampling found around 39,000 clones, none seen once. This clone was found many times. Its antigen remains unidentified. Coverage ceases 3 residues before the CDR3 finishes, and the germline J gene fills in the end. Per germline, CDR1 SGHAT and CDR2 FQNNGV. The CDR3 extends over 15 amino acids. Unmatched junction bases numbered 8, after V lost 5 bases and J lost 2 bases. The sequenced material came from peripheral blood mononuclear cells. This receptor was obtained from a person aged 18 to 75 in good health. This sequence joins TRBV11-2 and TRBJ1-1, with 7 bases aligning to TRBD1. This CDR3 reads CASSPRGTVNTEAFF. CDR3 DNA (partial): TGTGCCAGCAGCCCAAGAGGGACAGTTAACACTGAA.